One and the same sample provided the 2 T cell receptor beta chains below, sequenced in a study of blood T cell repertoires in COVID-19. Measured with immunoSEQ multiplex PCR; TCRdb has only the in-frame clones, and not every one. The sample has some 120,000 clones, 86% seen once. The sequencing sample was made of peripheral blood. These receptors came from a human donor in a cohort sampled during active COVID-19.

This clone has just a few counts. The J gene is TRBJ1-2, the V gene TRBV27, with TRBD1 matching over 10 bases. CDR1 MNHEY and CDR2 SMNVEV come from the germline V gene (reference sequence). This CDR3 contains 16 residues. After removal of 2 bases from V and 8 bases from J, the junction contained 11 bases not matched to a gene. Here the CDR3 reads CASSLATGTGVRGYTF. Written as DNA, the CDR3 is TGTGCCAGCAGTTTAGCAACCGGGACAGGGGTCCGGGGCTACACCTTC.

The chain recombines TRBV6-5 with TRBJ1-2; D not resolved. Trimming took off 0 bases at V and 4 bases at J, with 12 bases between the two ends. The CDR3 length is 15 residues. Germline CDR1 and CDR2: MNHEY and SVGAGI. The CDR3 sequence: CASSYSNRGIYGYTF. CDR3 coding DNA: TGTGCCAGCAGTTACTCGAATCGGGGAATCTATGGCTACACCTTC.